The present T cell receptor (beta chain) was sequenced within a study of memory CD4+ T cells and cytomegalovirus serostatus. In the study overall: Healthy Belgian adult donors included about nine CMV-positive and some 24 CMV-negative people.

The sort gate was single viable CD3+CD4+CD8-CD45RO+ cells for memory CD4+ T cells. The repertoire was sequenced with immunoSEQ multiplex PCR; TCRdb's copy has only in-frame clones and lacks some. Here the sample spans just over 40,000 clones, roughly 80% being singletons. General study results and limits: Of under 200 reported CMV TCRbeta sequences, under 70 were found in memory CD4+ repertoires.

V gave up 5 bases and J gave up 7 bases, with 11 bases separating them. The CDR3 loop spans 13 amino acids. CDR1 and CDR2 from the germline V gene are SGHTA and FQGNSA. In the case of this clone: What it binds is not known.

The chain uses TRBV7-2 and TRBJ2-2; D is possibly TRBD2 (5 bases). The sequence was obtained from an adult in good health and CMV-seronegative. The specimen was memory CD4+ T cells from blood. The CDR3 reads CASSPLAYGELFF. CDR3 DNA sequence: TGTGCCAGCAGCCCCCTAGCCTACGGGGAGCTGTTTTTT. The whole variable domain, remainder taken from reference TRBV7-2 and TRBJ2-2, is GAGVSQSPSNKVTEKGKDVELRCDPISGHTALYWYRQSLGQGLEFLIYFQGNSAPDKSGLPSDRFSAERTGGSVSTLTIQRTQQEDSAVYLCASSPLAYGELFFGEGSRLTVL.